Shown below are 23 T cell receptor beta chains from a single sample sequenced in a study of blood T cell repertoires in COVID-19. Generated by immunoSEQ multiplex PCR, the TCRdb table keeps only in-frame clones and is missing some. Here the sample spans some 320,000 clones, approximately 87% being singletons. Sequencing was done on a sample of PBMCs or T cells enriched from blood (not recorded which). These TCRs come from a woman between 25 and 40 years old who had recovered from COVID-19.

V and J are TRBV5-1 and TRBJ2-5, with 7 bases fitting TRBD1. Germline CDR1 SGHRS, CDR2 YFSETQ. V lost 7 bases to trimming and J lost 3 bases; unmatched junction nucleotides: 3. This CDR3 region has 12 residues. The CDR3 coding sequence is TGCGCCAGCGGACAGGACAAAGAGACCCAGTACTTC. Encoded protein: CASGQDKETQYF.

The chain links TRBV3-1 (or the pseudogene TRBV3-2) to TRBJ2-7, with 9 bases lining up with TRBD2. With V trimmed by 5 bases and J by 3 bases, 17 bases remained unmatched. Per germline, CDR1 LGHDT and CDR2 YNNKEL (reference sequence). The CDR3 is made up of 18 amino acids. DNA for the CDR3: TGTGCCAGCAGCACCCTACCCCCCTCTAGCGGGATGAGCTACGAGCAGTACTTC. Its protein is CASSTLPPSSGMSYEQYF.

The chain joins TRBV7-3 to TRBJ1-1; 7 nucleotides line up with TRBD1. The CDR3 has 18 residues. The trim removed 6 bases at V and 1 base at J, leaving 17 bases unmatched. CDR1 and CDR2 from the germline V gene are SGHTA and FQGTGA. The CDR3 loop is CASSSMLLQGRKNTEAFF. The CDR3 DNA reads TGTGCCAGCAGTTCAATGCTACTACAGGGGCGGAAGAACACTGAAGCTTTCTTT.

The chain uses TRBV5-6 and TRBJ1-4; tentatively, D is TRBD1 (5 bases). The ends were cut back, 5 bases at V and 7 bases at J, with 15 bases in the middle. Per germline, CDR1 SGHDT and CDR2 YYEEEE. The CDR3 runs 14 residues. Here the CDR3 reads CASSWGGSLEKLFF. The CDR3 region has the DNA TGTGCCAGCAGTTGGGGCGGTTCCCTTGAAAAACTGTTTTTT.

For the CDR3, the DNA is TGTGCCACCAACAGGGGTCGGACTGAAGCTTTCTTT. Its protein is CATNRGRTEAFF. The chain recombines TRBV28 with TRBJ1-1; 7 bases agree with TRBD1. The CDR3 loop spans 12 amino acids. The germline CDR1 and CDR2 sequences are MDHEN and SYDVKM. V shed 10 bases, J shed 5 bases, and the junction held 7 bases outside the gene matches. The full variable domain, completed using reference TRBV28 and TRBJ1-1, is DVKVTQSSRYLVKRTGEKVFLECVQDMDHENMFWYRQDPGLGLRLIYFSYDVKMKEKGDIPEGYSVSREKKERFSLILESASTNQTSMYLCATNRGRTEAFFGQGTRLTVV.

This clone turned up a few times. This chain joins TRBV3-1 (or the pseudogene TRBV3-2) and TRBJ2-7; 7 bases match TRBD1. V lost 4 bases and J lost 3; bases outside the gene matches: 9. This CDR3 is built from 15 residues. The germline CDR1 and CDR2 sequences are LGHDT and YNNKEL (reference sequence). DNA for the CDR3: TGTGCCAGCAGCCCTGAAGGGGGACAGTACTACGAGCAGTACTTC. It specifies CASSPEGGQYYEQYF.

As regards this clone: The same CDR3 arises from other DNA sequences in this sample as well. The chain uses TRBV7-2 and TRBJ1-5; D is ambiguous. Looked up from germline, CDR1 is SGHTA and CDR2 is FQGNSA. The CDR3 covers 13 residues. Trimming removed 0 bases from V and 3 bases from J, with 3 bases in between. The CDR3 sequence: CASSLALNQPQHF. The CDR3 DNA reads as TGTGCCAGCAGCTTAGCCCTCAATCAGCCCCAGCATTTT.

The chain carries TRBV15 and TRBJ2-7; TRBD1 agrees at 7 bases. There are 15 residues in the CDR3. V lost 0 bases, J lost 5 bases, and 7 bases stayed unmatched. The germline CDR1 and CDR2 sequences are LNHNV and YYDKDF (reference sequence). CDR3 sequence: CATSRDKGAKNEQYF. The DNA for the CDR3 is TGTGCCACCAGCAGAGATAAGGGGGCGAAGAACGAGCAGTACTTC.

This chain uses TRBV19 with TRBJ1-5; the D gene is possibly TRBD1 (5 bases). This CDR3 has 10 amino acids. The germline V gene has CDR1 LNHDA and CDR2 SQIVND (reference sequence). Trimming left V 11 bases short and J 9 bases short, with 11 bases between. The CDR3 spells CAGLGGPQHF. For the CDR3, the DNA is TGTGCCGGGCTCGGGGGGCCCCAGCATTTT. The entire variable domain, with the rest obtained from reference TRBV19 and TRBJ1-5, is as follows: DGGITQSPKYLFRKEGQNVTLSCEQNLNHDAMYWYRQDPGQGLRLIYYSQIVNDFQKGDIAEGYSVSREKKESFPLTVTSAQKNPTAFYLCAGLGGPQHFGDGTRLSIL.

The rearrangement uses TRBV7-9 and TRBJ2-5; 7 positions match TRBD2. Germline-derived CDR1 and CDR2 are SEHNR and FQNEAQ (reference sequence). The CDR3 is made up of 17 amino acids. V was clipped by 0 bases and J by 5 bases; unmatched bases: 12. The CDR3: CASSLAGGDSGTETQYF. CDR3 in DNA: TGTGCCAGCAGCTTAGCGGGGGGGGATAGCGGCACGGAGACCCAGTACTTC.

This chain connects TRBV10-3 to TRBJ2-1; 8 bases line up with TRBD2. V lost 9 bases and J lost 5; bases outside the gene matches: 12. Germline V gene sequence: CDR1 ENHRY, CDR2 SYGVKD. The CDR3 is 15 amino acids. In DNA, the CDR3 is TGTGCCATTTCCCCTCGGGGGGGCCTCGACAATGAGCAGTTCTTC. Amino acids: CAISPRGGLDNEQFF.

This chain joins TRBV6-5 and TRBJ1-6; D remains ambiguous. V was cut by 0 bases and J by 7 bases, with 13 bases left in between. Germline V gene sequence: CDR1 MNHEY, CDR2 SVGAGI. The CDR3 spans 16 residues. DNA of the CDR3: TGTGCCAGCAGTTACTCGCCTTACAGTCTGAATTCACCCCTCCACTTT. This gives the protein CASSYSPYSLNSPLHF.

The chain uses TRBV7-2 and TRBJ1-2; 7 nucleotides agree with TRBD1. CDR3 length equals 13 residues. From germline, CDR1 is SGHTA and CDR2 FQGNSA. Unmatched junction bases numbered 7, after V lost 4 bases and J lost 8 bases. The CDR3 is CASSSAGGWGYTF. The CDR3 DNA is TGTGCCAGCAGCTCGGCAGGGGGGTGGGGCTACACCTTC. Full variable domain (rest looked up from reference TRBV7-2 and TRBJ1-2): GAGVSQSPSNKVTEKGKDVELRCDPISGHTALYWYRQSLGQGLEFLIYFQGNSAPDKSGLPSDRFSAERTGGSVSTLTIQRTQQEDSAVYLCASSSAGGWGYTFGSGTRLTVV.

The chain uses TRBV4-2 and TRBJ2-7; 7 nucleotides align to TRBD1. The CDR3 has 15 residues. V dropped 5 bases and J dropped 0; count of bases not matched to a gene: 7. CDR1 and CDR2 (germline): LGHNA, YNFKEQ. In DNA, the CDR3 is TGTGCCAGCAGCTTCCGGGACAGCAACTCCTACGAGCAGTACTTC. Translated: CASSFRDSNSYEQYF.

The chain has TRBV6-1 and TRBJ1-3; D is perhaps TRBD1 (5 bases). V lost 1 base, J lost 0 bases, and 7 bases lay in between. CDR3 size: 15 residues. Germline V CDR1 and CDR2: MNHNS, SASEGT. CDR3 in DNA: TGTGCCAGCAGTGAAGTAAGGGGCTCTGGAAACACCATATATTTT. It codes for CASSEVRGSGNTIYF.

V gene TRBV28 combines with J gene TRBJ2-7; 10 bases are a match to TRBD2. Per the germline V gene, CDR1 is MDHEN and CDR2 is SYDVKM. The CDR3 consists of 19 residues. With 6 bases clipped from V and 5 bases from J, the junction kept 22 bases outside the gene matches. Here the CDR3 reads CASSAPSKPLAGVRDEQYF. Here the CDR3 DNA reads TGTGCCAGCAGCGCACCCTCTAAACCGCTAGCGGGGGTACGCGACGAGCAGTACTTC.

The chain employs TRBV5-1 and TRBJ2-3; 11 bases line up with TRBD2. This CDR3 has 16 residues. V shed 4 bases, J shed 1 base, and the junction held 5 bases outside the gene matches. The germline V gene encodes CDR1 SGHRS and CDR2 YFSETQ. CDR3 DNA: TGCGCCAGCAGCCCGGGACTAGCGGACGGCACAGATACGCAGTATTTT. It specifies CASSPGLADGTDTQYF.

J is TRBJ2-2 and V is TRBV10-3, with 8 bases fitting TRBD2. J gave up 5 bases and V 9 bases, and 11 bases lay outside the gene matches. The V gene's germline CDR1 is ENHRY and CDR2 SYGVKD. CDR3 size: 15 residues. The CDR3: CAIKAGETLTGELFF. CDR3 nucleotides: TGTGCCATAAAAGCGGGGGAGACGTTGACCGGGGAGCTGTTTTTT.

V and J are TRBV6-5 and TRBJ1-1; TRBD1 is a possible D gene (5 bases). The CDR3 length is 14 residues. Trimming removed 7 bases at V and 5 bases at J, with 17 bases between. Germline-derived CDR1 and CDR2 are MNHEY and SVGAGI. The CDR3 loop is CASKQRQKLTEAFF. CDR3 nucleotide sequence: TGTGCCAGCAAACAAAGACAGAAGCTAACTGAAGCTTTCTTT.

This chain links TRBV2 with TRBJ1-2, with TRBD1 identical over 7 bases. The CDR3 is 13 residues long. Trimming cost V 6 bases and J 4 bases; bases outside gene matches: 5. Germline V gives CDR1 SNHLY, CDR2 FYNNEI. CDR3 protein: CASSLGQVYGYTF. CDR3 bases: TGTGCCAGCAGCCTTGGACAGGTCTATGGCTACACCTTC.

The chain uses TRBV30 and TRBJ1-1; D may be TRBD1 (6 bases). V gave up 8 bases and J gave up 2 bases, with 12 bases separating them. The CDR3 is 12 residues long. Germline CDR1 reads GTSNPN; CDR2 reads SVGIG (reference sequence). In nucleotides, the CDR3 is TGTGCCCGAGGGACACCTAACACTGAAGCTTTCTTT. Encoded protein: CARGTPNTEAFF.

The CDR3 DNA reads TGTGCCAGCAGTTCGCCTCTTGACAGTTATAGCAATCAGCCCCAGCATTTT. It specifies CASSSPLDSYSNQPQHF. The V and J genes are TRBV28 and TRBJ1-5; D is perhaps TRBD1 (5 bases). The CDR3 covers 17 residues. CDR1 is MDHEN, CDR2 SYDVKM, per germline. Trimming shortened V by 4 bases and J by 0 bases, and 16 bases separated the two germline ends.

The chain uses TRBV2 and TRBJ1-5; the match to TRBD1 covers 8 bases. CDR1 and CDR2 from the germline V gene are SNHLY and FYNNEI. The CDR3 totals 16 residues. V was clipped by 3 bases and J by 4 bases; unmatched bases: 8. Here the CDR3 reads CASSDSWQGANQPQHF. The CDR3 nucleotides are TGTGCCAGCAGTGATAGTTGGCAGGGGGCGAATCAGCCCCAGCATTTT. The full variable domain, with the rest looked up from reference TRBV2 and TRBJ1-5, is EPEVTQTPSHQVTQMGQEVILRCVPISNHLYFYWYRQILGQKVEFLVSFYNNEISEKSEIFDDQFSVERPDGSNFTLKIRSTKLEDSAMYFCASSDSWQGANQPQHFGDGTRLSIL.